This passage covers 26 T cell receptor beta chains from one sample sequenced in a study of vaccination and CD4 T cells after COVID-19. Treatment in this sample: approximately 11-day PBMC culture with coronavirus spike peptide pools or control peptides (ViraFEST assay). Their antigens remain unidentified. Cultured CD4+ T cell DNA underwent sequencing with the Oncomine TCR Beta short-read assay. Each CDR3 protein gets one entry after TCRdb re-called the PCR reads with MiXCR. The table shows tens of thousands of distinct CDR3 sequences, with 43% occurring only once. The sample in question was CD4+ T cells from blood, cultured in vitro, obtained after SARS-CoV-2 vaccination. The origin of the receptors is a human donor who had recovered from COVID-19.

As DNA, the CDR3 is TGTGCCAGCAGTTACGGAGCGGGTGAGCAGTTCTTC. Translated, it gives CASSYGAGEQFF. The chain carries TRBV7-6 and TRBJ2-1; D may be TRBD2 (6 bases). In germline, CDR1 is SGHVS, CDR2 FNYEAQ. With 6 bases removed from V and 9 bases from J, the gap between germline ends came to 12 bases. This CDR3 region has 12 residues.

This clonotype has more than one count but fewer than ten. The genes are TRBV19 and TRBJ1-2; D may be TRBD1 (5 bases). The V end was cut by 2 bases, the J end by 7 bases, with 17 bases between. The CDR3 extends over 15 amino acids. The germline V gene encodes CDR1 LNHDA and CDR2 SQIVND (reference sequence). The CDR3 region is CASSIRQPGDRGYTF. The CDR3 nucleotides read TGTGCCAGTAGTATAAGACAGCCCGGTGATCGTGGCTACACCTTC.

The chain recombines TRBV7-3 with TRBJ2-5; D could derive from TRBD1 or TRBD2 (6 bases each). Trimming cost V 0 bases and J 5 bases, with 16 bases left between them. Germline CDR1 SGHTA, CDR2 FQGTGA. CDR3 size: 16 residues. This CDR3 reads CASSLTPPGAGETQYF. DNA for the CDR3: TGTGCCAGCAGCTTAACCCCCCCGGGGGCGGGTGAGACCCAGTACTTC.

Only one count was recorded for this clonotype. This chain connects TRBV27 to TRBJ2-7; 10 bases are shared with TRBD1. In germline, CDR1 is MNHEY, CDR2 SMNVEV (reference sequence). Losses at the gene ends were 0 bases for V and 1 base for J; bases not matched to a gene: 12. This CDR3 has 19 amino acids. CDR3 sequence: CASSLSGTGVTAGSYEQYF. CDR3 bases: TGTGCCAGCAGTTTATCGGGGACAGGGGTTACAGCGGGGTCCTACGAGCAGTACTTC.

V and J are TRBV6-2 or TRBV6-3 and TRBJ2-5; 10 bases are a match to TRBD2. There are 14 residues in the CDR3. Unmatched junction bases numbered 6, after V lost 6 bases and J lost 5 bases. From germline, CDR1 is MNHEY and CDR2 SVGEGT. The CDR3 sequence is CASRLAGDLETQYF. DNA for the CDR3: TGTGCCAGCAGGCTAGCGGGGGATCTGGAGACCCAGTACTTC.

This clonotype has a handful of counts. This chain links TRBV20-1 with TRBJ2-3, with 11 bases aligning to TRBD2. Trimming cost V 3 bases and J 6 bases; bases outside gene matches: 8. The CDR3 sequence is 15 residues long. The germline gives CDR1 DFQATT, CDR2 SNEGSKA (reference sequence). DNA of the CDR3: TGCAGTGCTAGTCCGGGACTAGCGGTTCGGGATACGCAGTATTTT. It codes for CSASPGLAVRDTQYF.

The CDR3 DNA sequence: TGTGCCAGCAGCCTAGTGGGACTGGAACCCGCAGATACGCAGTATTTT. Its protein product is CASSLVGLEPADTQYF. This chain uses TRBV7-9 with TRBJ2-3; tentatively, D is TRBD2 (6 bases). The CDR3 is 16 amino acids. Trimming removed 5 bases at V and 4 bases at J, with 19 bases between. The germline V gene encodes CDR1 SEHNR and CDR2 FQNEAQ (reference sequence).

The chain employs TRBV7-2 and TRBJ1-1, with a weak D call TRBD1 (5 bases). The CDR3 sequence is 13 residues long. The V gene's germline CDR1 is SGHTA and CDR2 FQGNSA. Trimming left V 5 bases short and J 1 base short, with 8 bases between. This CDR3 is CASSQGANTEAFF. The CDR3 nucleotides are TGTGCCAGCAGCCAAGGGGCGAACACTGAAGCTTTCTTT.

The rearrangement uses TRBV20-1 and TRBJ2-7; D not resolved. The CDR3 is 15 residues long. V dropped 7 bases and J dropped 1 base, with 20 bases sitting between them. The germline V gene encodes CDR1 DFQATT and CDR2 SNEGSKA (reference sequence). CDR3: CSVKSPGRESYEQYF. The CDR3 DNA reads TGCAGTGTCAAGTCACCGGGCCGCGAGTCCTACGAGCAGTACTTC.

V gene TRBV7-2 combines with J gene TRBJ1-2; D is possibly TRBD1 (6 bases). The CDR3 has 12 residues. The V gene's germline CDR1 is SGHTA and CDR2 FQGNSA. V dropped 5 bases and J dropped 6 bases, with 10 bases sitting between them. The CDR3 nucleotides are TGTGCCAGCAGCCCCAACAGGGATGGCTACACCTTC. This encodes CASSPNRDGYTF.

The chain uses TRBV20-1 and TRBJ1-2; TRBD1 aligns across 7 bases. Per the germline V gene, CDR1 is DFQATT and CDR2 is SNEGSKA (reference sequence). The CDR3 has 14 amino acids. V dropped 7 bases and J dropped 4; count of bases not matched to a gene: 12. CDR3 protein: CSVPSRSGGYGYTF. The CDR3 DNA reads TGCAGTGTCCCTTCTCGGTCAGGGGGCTATGGCTACACCTTC.

The V call is TRBV10-3, the J call TRBJ2-1; 9 nucleotides align to TRBD1. The V gene's germline CDR1 is ENHRY and CDR2 SYGVKD. The V gene end was trimmed by 0 bases and the J gene end by 6 bases; junction bases not matched to a gene: 6. The CDR3 consists of 16 residues. The CDR3 sequence: CAISESRTGAGNEQFF. Here the CDR3 DNA reads TGTGCCATCAGTGAGTCAAGGACAGGGGCGGGCAATGAGCAGTTCTTC.

V and J are TRBV5-1 and TRBJ1-1, with D perhaps TRBD1 (6 bases). V lost 4 bases and J lost 1, with 17 bases in between. The germline CDR1 and CDR2 sequences are SGHRS and YFSETQ. This CDR3 is built from 16 residues. In nucleotides, the CDR3 is TGCGCCAGCAGCCAGAGGGGGGGCCCCAAGAACACTGAAGCTTTCTTT. It encodes CASSQRGGPKNTEAFF.

The V gene is TRBV12-3 or TRBV12-4, the J gene TRBJ1-5; perhaps TRBD1 as D (5 bases). This CDR3 spans 14 amino acids. V gave up 3 bases and J gave up 6 bases, with 12 bases separating them. This CDR3 is CASSFGQGVQPQHF. DNA for the CDR3: TGTGCCAGCAGTTTCGGGCAGGGAGTTCAGCCCCAGCATTTT.

This clonotype was counted only a few times. The chain recombines TRBV6-5 with TRBJ1-1; possible D gene TRBD1, 6 bases. Germline assignment: CDR1 MNHEY and CDR2 SVGAGI. The germline V and J ends were trimmed by 4 bases and 5 bases, with 14 bases remaining between them. This CDR3 is built from 14 residues. The CDR3 nucleotides are TGTGCCAGCAGTTTCGCAGGAGGGGGAACTGAAGCTTTCTTT. Translated: CASSFAGGGTEAFF.

The chain joins TRBV6-2 or TRBV6-3 to TRBJ2-5; maybe TRBD1 (7 bases). CDR1 MNHEY and CDR2 SVGEGT come from the germline V gene. CDR3 length: 15 amino acids. The V gene lost 4 bases and the J gene lost 2 bases, with 14 bases spanning the gap. The CDR3 nucleotides read TGTGCCAGCAGTTCCCCGGCAGGGGGGCAAGAGACCCAGTACTTC. Its protein product is CASSSPAGGQETQYF.

This clonotype has just a few counts. V usage is TRBV6-1 and J usage is TRBJ1-6; D not certain. The CDR3 is made up of 15 amino acids. Between the trimmed V and J ends, which lost 6 bases and 7 bases, there was a span of 16 bases. CDR1 MNHNS and CDR2 SASEGT come from the germline V gene. CDR3 residues: CASSSANLGNSPLHF. CDR3 sequence (DNA): TGTGCCAGCAGCTCCGCGAACCTCGGGAATTCACCCCTCCACTTT.

The chain has TRBV7-2 and TRBJ1-1; possible D gene TRBD1, 5 bases. This CDR3 is 13 amino acids long. The V end lost 6 bases, the J end lost 1 base, and 9 bases lay between the germline ends. From germline, CDR1 is SGHTA and CDR2 FQGNSA. The CDR3 DNA reads TGTGCCAGCAGATTACAGGCGAACACTGAAGCTTTCTTT. Translation: CASRLQANTEAFF.

The rearrangement uses TRBV6-1 and TRBJ2-7; 15 bases line up with TRBD2. The V and J ends lost 6 bases and 6 bases, in that order; junction bases with no gene match: 0. Germline CDR1 is MNHNS and CDR2 is SASEGT. The CDR3 spans 13 residues. The CDR3 is CASRGLAGGEQYF. The CDR3 nucleotides read TGTGCCAGCAGGGGACTAGCGGGAGGCGAGCAGTACTTC.

This sequence joins TRBV6-1 and TRBJ2-7; 14 bases are shared with TRBD2. V shed 5 bases, J shed 5 bases, and the junction held 5 bases outside the gene matches. The CDR3 is 15 residues long. Looked up from germline, CDR1 is MNHNS and CDR2 is SASEGT. Here the CDR3 reads CASSLGLAGAHEQYF. The CDR3 DNA follows: TGTGCCAGCAGTCTGGGACTAGCGGGAGCCCACGAGCAGTACTTC.

This clonotype was observed a handful of times. The gene calls are TRBV6-1 and TRBJ1-5, with D uncertain. The CDR3 has 16 amino acids. The germline V gene encodes CDR1 MNHNS and CDR2 SASEGT. V was cut by 4 bases and J by 0 bases, with 13 bases left in between. CDR3 sequence: CASSGTEFYSNQPQHF. The CDR3 DNA reads as TGTGCCAGCAGTGGGACCGAGTTCTATAGCAATCAGCCCCAGCATTTT.

This clonotype was found a few times. V is TRBV11-3 and J is TRBJ1-6; D uncertain. This CDR3 spans 13 amino acids. Trimming took 4 bases from V and 6 from J, leaving 7 bases between them. The germline gives CDR1 SGHNT, CDR2 YENEEA. The CDR3 DNA follows: TGTGCCAGCAGCTCCGCTTTTAATTCACCCCTCCACTTT. Its protein is CASSSAFNSPLHF.

The chain joins TRBV19 to TRBJ1-5; unclear D gene. The CDR3 contains 14 residues. Germline assignment: CDR1 LNHDA and CDR2 SQIVND (reference sequence). V lost 5 bases and J lost 6, with 14 bases in between. CDR3 bases: TGTGCCAGTAGTGGCGGATTGTGGGGTCAGCCCCAGCATTTT. This codes for CASSGGLWGQPQHF.

V is TRBV5-8 and J is TRBJ1-5; a possible D gene is TRBD1 (6 bases). The CDR3 has 16 amino acids. V shed 2 bases and J shed 3 bases, with 15 bases lying between them. Per germline, CDR1 SGHTS and CDR2 YDEGEE. The CDR3 nucleotides read TGTGCCAGCAGCTTCCAGACAGGACAAATCAATCAGCCCCAGCATTTT. It yields the protein CASSFQTGQINQPQHF.

This clonotype rates as medium-sized. The chain is built from TRBV27 and TRBJ1-1, with D possibly matching TRBD1 (5 bases). The CDR3 length is 13 residues. V lost 6 bases and J lost 1, with 9 bases in between. Germline CDR1 reads MNHEY; CDR2 reads SMNVEV (reference sequence). CDR3 coding DNA: TGTGCCAGCAGATCAGGGAAGAACACTGAAGCTTTCTTT. Amino acids: CASRSGKNTEAFF.

In its sample, this clonotype was seen a few times. J is TRBJ1-1 and V is TRBV7-2; 8 nucleotides line up with TRBD1. Germline CDR1 is SGHTA and CDR2 is FQGNSA. The CDR3 spans 14 residues. V lost 2 bases, J lost 5 bases, and 4 bases stayed unmatched. The CDR3 region has the DNA TGTGCCAGCAGCTTAACAGGGGGGGGAACTGAAGCTTTCTTT. Translating gives CASSLTGGGTEAFF.